The 26 T cell receptor beta chains below come from one sample, sequenced in a study of T cells in Graves' hyperthyroidism and ophthalmopathy. RNA transcripts were the template for amplifying TCR beta CDR3 regions. TCR CDR3 underwent first-round RT-PCR with the HTBI primer set. One entry per CDR3 protein results from TCRdb running MiXCR on the multiplex PCR reads. The data hold around 720,000 distinct CDR3 sequences, with around a third observed a single time. The specimen sequenced was blood. These receptors were collected from a woman between 40 and 50 years old with Graves' hyperthyroidism.

The chain combines TRBV12-5 with TRBJ1-4, with D perhaps TRBD1 (5 bases). This CDR3 has 14 amino acids. Trimming cost V 5 bases and J 4 bases, with 11 bases left between them. The germline gives CDR1 LGHNT, CDR2 FRNRAP. CDR3 sequence reads: CASGPGLSNEKLFF. In DNA, the CDR3 is TGTGCTAGTGGTCCGGGACTCAGTAATGAAAAACTGTTTTTT.

CDR3 in amino acids: CSWARTGEQYF. For the CDR3, the DNA is TGCAGCTGGGCTCGGACCGGCGAGCAGTACTTC. The chain links TRBV29-1 to TRBJ2-7; D remains unclear. CDR1 is SQVTM and CDR2 is ANQGSEA in the germline V gene. The CDR3 totals 11 residues. V gave up 8 bases and J gave up 6 bases, with 14 bases separating them.

This clonotype turned up a few times. The J gene is TRBJ2-2, the V gene TRBV11-2; D may be TRBD2 (5 bases). This CDR3 has 20 residues. In germline, CDR1 is SGHAT, CDR2 FQNNGV. Trimming shortened V by 5 bases and J by 2 bases, and 27 bases separated the two germline ends. The CDR3, as DNA: TGTGCCAGCAGCCCCCTGGCCCCGAGGAGCCGGGGAGACAACACCGGGGAGCTGTTTTTT. It encodes CASSPLAPRSRGDNTGELFF.

This clonotype appeared once. A much larger clone lies one base from this, so it may be a read error. The chain recombines TRBV15 with TRBJ1-2; D ambiguous. The CDR3 spans 14 residues. Looked up from germline, CDR1 is LNHNV and CDR2 is YYDKDF (reference sequence). V gave up 0 bases and J gave up 10 bases, with 15 bases separating them. The CDR3 here is CATSRDVWARAYTF. In DNA form, the CDR3 reads TGTGCCACCAGCAGAGATGTCTGGGCAAGGGCCTACACCTTC.

The table lists this clonotype with a count of one. The chain recombines TRBV7-9 with TRBJ2-7, with D unresolved. The CDR3 runs 14 residues. CDR1 SEHNR and CDR2 FQNEAQ come from the germline V gene (reference sequence). Trimming took off 1 base at V and 7 bases at J, with 14 bases between the two ends. CDR3 bases: TGTGCCAGCAGCTTAGAGGTCAGACACAATGAGCAGTACTTC. It translates to CASSLEVRHNEQYF.

The rearrangement links TRBV28 to TRBJ2-5; possibly TRBD2 for D (5 bases). Trimming cost V 5 bases and J 5 bases, with 15 bases left between them. The CDR3 runs 14 residues. CDR1 MDHEN and CDR2 SYDVKM come from the germline V gene. The CDR3 here is CASSHEAGGETQYF. CDR3 DNA sequence: TGTGCCAGCAGTCATGAGGCAGGCGGGGAGACCCAGTACTTC.

V usage is TRBV7-9 and J usage is TRBJ2-5; TRBD1 or TRBD2 may be the D gene (5 bases each). Between the trimmed V and J ends, which lost 4 bases and 5 bases, there was a span of 23 bases. The CDR3 contains 17 residues. Germline CDR1 is SEHNR and CDR2 is FQNEAQ (reference sequence). CDR3 residues: CASSSPPEGTGFETQYF. The CDR3 DNA is TGTGCCAGCAGCTCCCCCCCTGAGGGGACGGGATTTGAGACCCAGTACTTC.

Ten or more counts support this clonotype. The chain recombines TRBV25-1 with TRBJ1-2, with D perhaps matching TRBD1 (6 bases). CDR3 length: 15 amino acids. Trimming removed 2 bases from V and 4 bases from J, with 14 bases in between. CDR1 is MGHDK, CDR2 SYGVNS, per germline. Here the CDR3 DNA reads TGTGCCAGCAGTGAACTTTTGGGGACAAGCTATGGCTACACCTTC. Translation gives CASSELLGTSYGYTF.

This clonotype was counted between two and nine times. The V and J genes are TRBV6-6 and TRBJ1-6; the D gene is possibly TRBD1 (6 bases). The CDR3 has 13 amino acids. V lost 7 bases and J 11 bases, leaving 15 bases between the germline ends. Looked up from germline, CDR1 is MNHNY and CDR2 is SVGAGI (reference sequence). Here the CDR3 reads CASTNREGTPLHF. CDR3 in DNA: TGTGCCAGCACCAACAGGGAAGGGACACCCCTCCACTTT.

The chain couples TRBV20-1 to TRBJ1-5, with TRBD1 matching over 10 bases. The CDR3 is made up of 15 amino acids. Germline V gene sequence: CDR1 DFQATT, CDR2 SNEGSKA (reference sequence). Germline trimming cut 0 bases from V and 11 bases from J; bases unmatched to any gene: 10. The CDR3 DNA is TGCAGTGCTAGAGATCCGGACAGGGGGATGACAGCCCAGCATTTT. Translation gives CSARDPDRGMTAQHF.

The sample holds many counts of this clonotype. The V gene is TRBV5-1, the J gene TRBJ2-5, with D uncertain. The CDR3 sequence is 11 residues long. Between the trimmed V and J ends, which lost 2 bases and 7 bases, there was a span of 6 bases. Germline V gives CDR1 SGHRS, CDR2 YFSETQ. The CDR3 sequence: CASSLVATQYF. The CDR3 nucleotides read TGCGCCAGCAGCTTAGTGGCGACCCAGTACTTC.

This clonotype was counted only a few times. The chain has TRBV12-3 or TRBV12-4 and TRBJ2-7; D not resolved. Trimming took off 2 bases at V and 5 bases at J, with 13 bases between the two ends. The CDR3 has 14 amino acids. CDR3 DNA: TGTGCCAGCAGTTTATGGTGGCGCTCGGACGAGCAGTACTTC. This translates into CASSLWWRSDEQYF.

This clonotype occurred many times. The chain couples TRBV12-3 or TRBV12-4 to TRBJ1-6, with 8 bases fitting TRBD1. This CDR3 spans 12 amino acids. Trimming removed 6 bases from V and 18 bases from J; junction bases left unmatched: 10. In DNA form, the CDR3 reads TGTGCCAGCAGGGCAACGACAGGGGAAAACCACTTT. This sequence encodes CASRATTGENHF.

The CDR3 DNA reads TGCGCCAGCAGCCAAGAGTGGCGGGGCAATCAGCCCCAGCATTTT. Its protein is CASSQEWRGNQPQHF. The genes are TRBV4-3 and TRBJ1-5; D not resolved. Trimming pared 0 bases from V and 2 bases from J, leaving 8 bases between. This CDR3 region has 15 residues. Germline-derived CDR1 and CDR2 are LGHNA and YSLEER.

This clonotype has just a few counts. The chain combines TRBV4-3 with TRBJ1-2; tentative D call: TRBD1 (5 bases). The CDR3 covers 14 residues. CDR1 and CDR2 (germline): LGHNA, YSLEER. The ends were cut back, 0 bases at V and 7 bases at J, with 12 bases in the middle. The CDR3 DNA sequence: TGCGCCAGCAGCCAAGAGGTCGGGGCCCGTGGCTACACCTTC. Protein product: CASSQEVGARGYTF.

This clonotype was seen a handful of times. The chain couples TRBV5-1 to TRBJ2-7; 7 bases line up with TRBD1. CDR3 length: 14 amino acids. Germline V gene data show CDR1 as SGHRS and CDR2 as YFSETQ. V was pared by 3 bases and J by 2 bases, with 5 bases of the junction left unmatched. This CDR3 reads CASSSGTATYEQYF. Here the CDR3 DNA reads TGCGCCAGCAGCTCGGGGACAGCGACCTACGAGCAGTACTTC.

This clonotype came up a few times. The rearrangement uses TRBV10-3 and TRBJ2-2, with 9 nucleotides matching TRBD1. Germline V gives CDR1 ENHRY, CDR2 SYGVKD. The CDR3 has 13 amino acids. Unmatched junction bases numbered 8, after V lost 11 bases and J lost 7 bases. For the CDR3, the DNA is TGTGCCGGCAGCCTGGGACAGGGCGGGGAGCTGTTTTTT. Protein product: CAGSLGQGGELFF.

This clonotype was observed at least ten times. J is TRBJ1-1 and V is TRBV24-1, with D maybe TRBD1 (5 bases). The CDR3 consists of 13 residues. Germline V gene sequence: CDR1 KGHDR, CDR2 SFDVKD. The V gene lost 9 bases and the J gene lost 1 base, with 11 bases spanning the gap. For the CDR3, the DNA is TGTGCCACCCGCTTAACAGGGAACACTGAAGCTTTCTTT. Amino acids: CATRLTGNTEAFF.

V and J are TRBV19 and TRBJ1-1, with D maybe TRBD1 (5 bases). Looked up from germline, CDR1 is LNHDA and CDR2 is SQIVND (reference sequence). The V and J ends lost 8 bases and 1 base respectively, with 11 bases between them. The CDR3 contains 13 residues. The CDR3 region is CASDLTANTEAFF. For the CDR3, the DNA is TGTGCCAGTGACCTGACAGCGAACACTGAAGCTTTCTTT.

The chain recombines TRBV9 with TRBJ1-4; tentatively, D is TRBD1 (6 bases). The germline V and J ends were trimmed by 0 bases and 4 bases, with 7 bases remaining between them. Germline V gene lookup returns CDR1 SGDLS and CDR2 YYNGEE. The CDR3 is 14 amino acids. The CDR3 here is CASSVGTVNEKLFF. The CDR3 coding sequence is TGTGCCAGCAGCGTAGGGACAGTTAATGAAAAACTGTTTTTT.

This rearrangement joins TRBV24-1 to TRBJ2-3; TRBD1 agrees at 8 bases. Unmatched junction bases numbered 8, after V lost 3 bases and J lost 4 bases. The germline V gene has CDR1 KGHDR and CDR2 SFDVKD. The CDR3 consists of 16 residues. CDR3 coding DNA: TGTGCCACCAGTGATCCCGACAGGGGAATAGCAGATACGCAGTATTTT. It specifies CATSDPDRGIADTQYF.

This clonotype was seen at least ten times. The chain uses TRBV15 and TRBJ2-2, with 13 bases that match TRBD2. The CDR3 spans 17 residues. Germline V gene lookup returns CDR1 LNHNV and CDR2 YYDKDF (reference sequence). The ends lost 1 base at V and 7 bases at J; junction bases unmatched: 6. The CDR3 DNA reads as TGTGCCACCAGCAGAGCTGGACTAGCGGGAGTTGGCGGGGAGCTGTTTTTT. It is translated as CATSRAGLAGVGGELFF. The variable domain in full, completed from reference TRBV15 and TRBJ2-2, reads DAMVIQNPRYQVTQFGKPVTLSCSQTLNHNVMYWYQQKSSQAPKLLFHYYDKDFNNEADTPDNFQSRRPNTSFCFLDIRSPGLGDTAMYLCATSRAGLAGVGGELFFGEGSRLTVL.

The chain joins TRBV4-3 to TRBJ2-5; D is unclear. V shed 0 bases and J shed 4 bases, with 12 bases lying between them. Germline assignment: CDR1 LGHNA and CDR2 YSLEER. The CDR3 has 15 amino acids. The CDR3 region is CASSQDVGLTETQYF. CDR3 sequence (DNA): TGCGCCAGCAGCCAAGATGTCGGTCTCACAGAGACCCAGTACTTC.

The table lists this clonotype with many counts. This sequence joins TRBV7-8 and TRBJ1-1, with a tentative D call TRBD1 (5 bases). Trimming pared 5 bases from V and 5 bases from J, leaving 12 bases between. The CDR3 runs to 13 residues. CDR1 SGHVS and CDR2 FQNEAQ come from the germline V gene. The CDR3 region has the DNA TGTGCCAGCAGCCCTGGGGCCGGGACTGAAGCTTTCTTT. Its translation: CASSPGAGTEAFF.

The chain combines TRBV19 with TRBJ2-5; TRBD2 agrees at 8 bases. The J call is uncertain, as TRBJ2-1 better fits the DNA end. This CDR3 is built from 15 residues. Germline values: CDR1 LNHDA, CDR2 SQIVND (reference sequence). The CDR3 sequence is CASSMLTGGRDEQFF. Here the CDR3 DNA reads TGTGCCAGTAGTATGCTGACGGGAGGGCGTGATGAGCAGTTCTTC.

A single count supports this clonotype. V usage is TRBV7-9 and J usage is TRBJ1-3; possibly TRBD1 for D (5 bases). This CDR3 region has 13 residues. V lost 5 bases and J 4 bases, leaving 9 bases between the germline ends. From germline, CDR1 is SEHNR and CDR2 FQNEAQ (reference sequence). In DNA form, the CDR3 reads TGTGCCAGCAGCCAAACAGGAGGAAACACCATATATTTT. Amino acids: CASSQTGGNTIYF.